These 2 T cell receptor beta chains originate from one sample sequenced in a study of blood T cell repertoires in COVID-19. Produced via immunoSEQ multiplex PCR; TCRdb's table is partial and in-frame only. The sample holds roughly 260,000 clones, more than 90% seen once. The sequenced sample was peripheral blood. The receptors derive from a person under 30 with COVID-19, enrolled during active disease.

The chain employs TRBV9 and TRBJ2-3; 8 positions agree with TRBD2. Germline V CDR1 and CDR2: SGDLS, YYNGEE. J lost 2 bases, V lost 3 bases, and 14 bases had no gene match. This CDR3 contains 18 residues. The CDR3 DNA reads as TGTGCCAGCAGCGCCCCCCTAGTACTAGCGGAGAACACAGATACGCAGTATTTT. This codes for CASSAPLVLAENTDTQYF. Full variable domain (missing parts from reference TRBV9 and TRBJ2-3): DSGVTQTPKHLITATGQRVTLRCSPRSGDLSVYWYQQSLDQGLQFLIQYYNGEERAKGNILERFSAQQFPDLHSELNLSSLELGDSALYFCASSAPLVLAENTDTQYFGPGTRLTVL.

The chain carries TRBV30 and TRBJ2-2, with 8 bases lining up with TRBD1. Per germline, CDR1 GTSNPN and CDR2 SVGIG (reference sequence). V dropped 4 bases and J dropped 3; count of bases not matched to a gene: 4. The CDR3 runs to 14 residues. The CDR3 sequence: CAWNRDRYTGELFF. CDR3 coding DNA: TGTGCCTGGAATAGGGACAGGTACACCGGGGAGCTGTTTTTT.